The present T cell receptor (beta chain) was sequenced within a study of T cell responses to AZD1222 COVID-19 vaccine. Between the trimmed V and J ends, which lost 0 bases and 5 bases, there was a span of 14 bases. The V gene's germline CDR1 is SGHRS and CDR2 YFSETQ. There are 15 residues in the CDR3. Sequencing used immunoSEQ multiplex PCR; TCRdb keeps in-frame clones, though not all of them. There are about 110,000 clones in the sample; roughly nine tenths occur only once, and 5% to 5.5% lies in the top ten. The sequence was collected from an adult in good health. The sequencing used peripheral blood, collected on day 0 of AZD1222 vaccination. The V call is TRBV5-1, the J call TRBJ2-5; a weak D match, TRBD1 (6 bases). DNA for the CDR3: TGCGCCAGCAGCTTGGGGGACATGCCAGCGGAGACCCAGTACTTC. It codes for CASSLGDMPAETQYF.